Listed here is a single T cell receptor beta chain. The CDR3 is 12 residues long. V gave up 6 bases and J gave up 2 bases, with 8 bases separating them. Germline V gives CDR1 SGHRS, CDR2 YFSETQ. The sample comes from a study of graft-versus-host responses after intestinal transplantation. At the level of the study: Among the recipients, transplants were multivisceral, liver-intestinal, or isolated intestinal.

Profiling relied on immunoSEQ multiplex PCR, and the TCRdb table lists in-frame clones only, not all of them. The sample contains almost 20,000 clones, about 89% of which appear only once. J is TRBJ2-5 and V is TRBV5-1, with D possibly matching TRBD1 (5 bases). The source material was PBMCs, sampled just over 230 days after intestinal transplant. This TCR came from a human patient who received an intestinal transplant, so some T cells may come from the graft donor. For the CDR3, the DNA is TGCGCCAGCACCAGACAGCAAGAGACCCAGTACTTC. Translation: CASTRQQETQYF.